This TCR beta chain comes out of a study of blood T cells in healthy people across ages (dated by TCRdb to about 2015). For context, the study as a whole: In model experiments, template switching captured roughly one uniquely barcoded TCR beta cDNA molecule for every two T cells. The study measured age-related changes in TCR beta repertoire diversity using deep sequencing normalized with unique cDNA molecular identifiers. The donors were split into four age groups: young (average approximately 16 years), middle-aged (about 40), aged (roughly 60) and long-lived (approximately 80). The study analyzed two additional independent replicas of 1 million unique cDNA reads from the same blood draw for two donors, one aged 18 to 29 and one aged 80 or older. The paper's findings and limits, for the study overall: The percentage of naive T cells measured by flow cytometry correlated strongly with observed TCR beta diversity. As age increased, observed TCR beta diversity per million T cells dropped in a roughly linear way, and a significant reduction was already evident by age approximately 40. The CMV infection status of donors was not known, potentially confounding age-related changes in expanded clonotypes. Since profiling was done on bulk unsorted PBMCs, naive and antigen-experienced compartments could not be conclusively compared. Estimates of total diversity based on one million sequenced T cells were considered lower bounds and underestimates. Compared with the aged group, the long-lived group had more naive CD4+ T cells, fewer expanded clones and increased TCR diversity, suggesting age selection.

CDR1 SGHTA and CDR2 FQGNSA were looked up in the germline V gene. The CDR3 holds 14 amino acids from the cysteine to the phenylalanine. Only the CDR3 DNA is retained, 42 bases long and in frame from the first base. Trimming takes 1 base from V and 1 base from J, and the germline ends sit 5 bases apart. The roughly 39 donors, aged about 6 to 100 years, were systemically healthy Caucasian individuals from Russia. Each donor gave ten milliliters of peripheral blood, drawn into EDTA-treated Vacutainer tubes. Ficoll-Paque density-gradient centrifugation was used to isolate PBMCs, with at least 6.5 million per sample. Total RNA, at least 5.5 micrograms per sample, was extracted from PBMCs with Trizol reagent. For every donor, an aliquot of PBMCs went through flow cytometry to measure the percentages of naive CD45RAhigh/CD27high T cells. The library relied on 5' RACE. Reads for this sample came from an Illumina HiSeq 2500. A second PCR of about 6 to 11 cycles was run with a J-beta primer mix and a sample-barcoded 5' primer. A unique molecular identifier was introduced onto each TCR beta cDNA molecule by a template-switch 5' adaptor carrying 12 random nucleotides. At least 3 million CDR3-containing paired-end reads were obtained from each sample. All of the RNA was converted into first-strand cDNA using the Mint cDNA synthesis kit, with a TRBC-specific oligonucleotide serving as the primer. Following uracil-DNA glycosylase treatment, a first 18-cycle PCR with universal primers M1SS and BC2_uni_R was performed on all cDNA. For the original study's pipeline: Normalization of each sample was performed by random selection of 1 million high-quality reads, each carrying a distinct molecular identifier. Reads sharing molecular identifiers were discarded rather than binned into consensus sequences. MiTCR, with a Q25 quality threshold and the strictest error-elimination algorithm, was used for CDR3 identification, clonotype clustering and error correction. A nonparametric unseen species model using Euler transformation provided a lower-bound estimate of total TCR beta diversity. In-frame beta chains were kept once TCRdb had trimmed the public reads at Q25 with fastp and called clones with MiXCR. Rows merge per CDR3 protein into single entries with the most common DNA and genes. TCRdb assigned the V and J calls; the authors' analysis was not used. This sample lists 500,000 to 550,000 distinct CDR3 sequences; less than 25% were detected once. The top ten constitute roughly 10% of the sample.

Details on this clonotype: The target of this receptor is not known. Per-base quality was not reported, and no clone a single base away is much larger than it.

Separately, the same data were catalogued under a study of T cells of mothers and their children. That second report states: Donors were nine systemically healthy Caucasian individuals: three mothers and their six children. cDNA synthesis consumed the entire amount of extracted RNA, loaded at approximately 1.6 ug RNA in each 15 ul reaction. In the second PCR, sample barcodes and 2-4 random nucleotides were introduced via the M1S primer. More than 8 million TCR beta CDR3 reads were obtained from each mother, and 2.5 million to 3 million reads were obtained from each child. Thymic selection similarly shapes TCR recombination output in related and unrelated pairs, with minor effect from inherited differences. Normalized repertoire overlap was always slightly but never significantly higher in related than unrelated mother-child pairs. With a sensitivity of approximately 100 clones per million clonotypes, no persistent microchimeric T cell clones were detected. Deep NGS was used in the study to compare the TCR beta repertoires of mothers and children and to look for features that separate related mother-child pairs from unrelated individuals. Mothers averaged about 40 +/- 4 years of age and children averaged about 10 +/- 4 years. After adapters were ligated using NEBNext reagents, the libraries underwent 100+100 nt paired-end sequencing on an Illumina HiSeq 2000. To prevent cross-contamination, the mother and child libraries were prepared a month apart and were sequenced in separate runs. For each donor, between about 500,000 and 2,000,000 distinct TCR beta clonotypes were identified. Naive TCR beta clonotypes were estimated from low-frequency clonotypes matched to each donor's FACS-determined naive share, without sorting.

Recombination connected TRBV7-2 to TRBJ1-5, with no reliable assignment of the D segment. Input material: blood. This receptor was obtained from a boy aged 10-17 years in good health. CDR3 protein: CASSLEDSNQPQHF. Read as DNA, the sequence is TGTGCCAGCAGCTTAGAGGACAGCAATCAGCCCCAGCATTTT.